The clone carrying this T cell receptor beta chain was seen a few times. The antigen remains unidentified. The data belong to a study of T-cell memory formation after mild COVID-19. The study's findings and limits: Researchers could not confirm that second-wave clones peaking on day 37 targeted SARS-CoV-2. Clones contracting across day 15 to 85 had a balanced CD4/CD8 profile; later expanding clones leaned CD4+. Several responding clones turned up in pre-infection memory, indicating that cross-reactive memory may have taken part.

Germline V lookup: CDR1 SQVTM, CDR2 ANQGSEA. Trimming took 3 bases from V and 0 from J, leaving 10 bases between them. There are 14 residues in the CDR3. The TCR alpha and TCR beta cDNA libraries, bearing sample barcodes and UMIs, were generated by 5'RACE using constant-segment primers. TCRdb redid the calling of the 5' RACE reads with MiXCR, one entry per CDR3 protein. In the table there are approximately 200,000 distinct CDR3 sequences, 16% of which are singletons. Sequenced input: PBMCs or a T cell subset sorted from them (not recorded which). The origin of this receptor is an adult woman who had mild COVID-19 (a few samples of this study predate the infection). Cell type and time point are not known. This chain connects TRBV29-1 to TRBJ2-3; D is uncertain. CDR3 loop: CSVDGLESTDTQYF. The DNA for the CDR3 is TGCAGCGTTGATGGGCTTGAAAGCACAGATACGCAGTATTTT.